This entry describes one TCR beta chain. The target antigen is unknown. The data belong to a study of beta chain features in type 1 diabetes. Study-level results: Although PCR might favor shorter templates, it would do so equally in patients and controls. A greater similarity of naive, central memory and Treg TCRB repertoires was seen among patients than among healthy donors. Highly expressing activated T cells could be over-counted with a cDNA template.

TCRB transcripts that were expressed got sequenced, as all of the isolated RNA had been reverse transcribed. Profiling relied on immunoSEQ multiplex PCR, and the TCRdb table lists in-frame clones only, not all of them. The sample includes 350,000 to 450,000 clones, more than 12% of them seen just once. The TCR was taken from a woman younger than 30 in good health. What was sequenced was naive CD4+ T cells from blood.

CDR3 residues: CSFTGTLGLAGGFQYF. CDR3 sequence (DNA): TGCAGCTTTACCGGGACCCTGGGACTAGCGGGAGGATTTCAGTACTTC. V and J are TRBV29-1 and TRBJ2-7; the match to TRBD2 covers 15 bases. Germline V gene sequence: CDR1 SQVTM, CDR2 ANQGSEA. J was trimmed by 10 bases and V by 8 bases; bases with no gene match: 18. This CDR3 contains 16 residues.